The present T cell receptor beta chain was sequenced within a study of shared clonotypes between healthy human individuals (dated by TCRdb to between 2020 and 2021). General notes on the study: A few men and two women, aged 18 to 49 years, made up the cohort. To increase sequencing depth and limit assay-specific biases, different laboratories used diverse techniques to prepare libraries and sequence TCR repertoires. Blood TCR repertoires of roughly five healthy adults were deeply sequenced to estimate repertoire size and the extent of clonotype sharing between individuals. Leukapheresis yielded between about 0.85 and 10 billion PBMCs per donor.

Using the deep immunoSEQ assay, multiplex PCR amplified TCR CDR3 regions from genomic DNA. Extracted genomic DNA from each cell subset was spread evenly across all wells of several immunoSEQ 96-well plates, with each plate serving as a replicate. Each replicate PCR for unsorted PBMC received roughly 300 ng genomic DNA, equal to tens of thousands of T cell genomes. Unsorted PBMC genomic DNA was sequenced across ten immunoSEQ deep assay plates. Purified libraries were measured with a Qubit 3.0 fluorometer, size-checked on a Bioanalyzer 2100, and measured again with the KAPA Library Quantification kit. Every immunoSEQ 96-well plate was sequenced on a separate single-read 150-cycle Illumina NextSeq 550 flow cell. The authors processed their data as follows. The immunoSEQ output contained only junctional sequences without quality scores, so filtering could not match that applied to full-length reads. To assign V/J genes and CDR3, sequences were annotated using PyIR, a Python wrapper for IgBLAST v1.9, with IMGT germline references. Reads were removed for weak V/J assignments (E-value above 1e-6), missing CDR3, stop codons, out-of-frame junctions, or ambiguous translated residues. A V3J clonotype was defined by an identical inferred V gene, J gene, and CDR3 amino acid sequence. Percentage overlap between repertoires was computed as shared unique clonotypes divided by the size of the smaller repertoire. RTK rarefaction, the Chao1 estimator, and Recon v2.1 estimates of unobserved clonotypes were used to assess repertoire richness. The clones in this table, taken by TCRdb from immuneACCESS, are in-frame only. Not every clone is retained; where verified, under half of the shortfall comes from an unresolved V gene, and the cause of the rest is unknown. V and J calls and clone size follow that table, whereas D and trimming were derived from the DNA. The sample includes 400,000 to 600,000 clones, with 60% to 80% observed a single time. Roughly an eighth of the sample comes from the top ten.

To note about this clone: It has no known antigen specificity. No much larger clone exists at a distance of one base, and base qualities are not known.

The donors were healthy, HIV-negative adults who had no recently reported acute infections or vaccinations. Every donor was a Caucasian adult residing in Nashville, Tennessee, USA. In the unsorted samples, 70 million to 90 million PBMCs were counted, and genomic DNA was extracted using the QIAamp DNA Blood Mini kit. After blood collection by leukapheresis, PBMCs were isolated using Ficoll-Histopaque density gradient centrifugation and then cryopreserved in the vapor phase of liquid nitrogen. Inclusive of the bounding cysteine and phenylalanine, the CDR3 is 13 residues long. Only the CDR3 portion is preserved as DNA: 39 bases, with reading frame beginning at the first base. The CDR1 and CDR2 encoded by the germline V gene are SGHVS and FQNEAQ. The trim is 5 bases for V and 9 bases for J, with a gap of 14 bases between the germline ends. On the study overall, not on this receptor specifically: Pairwise subsampling indicated that sequencing depth was expected to affect the degree of clonotype sharing among donors. The small number of donors limited the genetic and exposure-history diversity represented. Sampling was restricted to blood, and TCR repertoires in tissue are likely to differ from TCR repertoires in blood.

Input material: PBMCs. The clonotype comes from a woman aged 40 to 49 in good health. Some clones in this sample may be carry-over from other donors' samples. Here the chain combines TRBV7-8 and TRBJ2-1; the D segment cannot be called with confidence. The nucleotide sequence is TGTGCCAGCAGCCTCGGGTCGGATGGTGAGCAGTTCTTC. This sequence encodes CASSLGSDGEQFF.